This T cell receptor (beta chain) emerged from a study of blood T cell repertoires in COVID-19 (dated by TCRdb to about 2020). Background for the entire study: Collaborator samples came from the United States, Italy and Spain and covered acute and convalescent phases of COVID-19. The prospective study material was composed of cDNA or gDNA derived from T cells, B-cell-depleted T cells, or PBMCs. Deeply sampled blood TCRbeta repertoires from subjects exposed to, actively infected with, or recovered from COVID-19 were included in the dataset. A freely available public database, intended as a resource for researchers studying the immune response to SARS-CoV-2, is where the repertoires were released. Samples were obtained from the ongoing ImmuneRACE study (first 160 participants) and from over 1,000 subjects provided by 6 global collaborators. Sample metadata almost always included a de-identified subject ID, COVID-19 status, age in years and sex. HLA class I and class II types, where available, came from metadata supplied by the sample provider rather than from assay-based typing.

TCRbeta CDR3 regions were amplified from genomic DNA using the immunoSEQ Assay, a bias-controlled multiplex PCR. In the original analysis: The number of nucleated cells in each sample was estimated by amplification of reference gene primers within the assay. To quantify the absolute abundance of each unique TCRbeta CDR3 rearrangement, sequence reads were collapsed and filtered. For each sample, productive Simpson clonality was calculated as the square root of Simpson's diversity index over productive rearrangements. In TCRdb, the immuneACCESS table is reduced to in-frame sequences with V and J assigned. These tables do not hold every clone; where another copy was compared, an unresolved V gene accounts for under half, and the others remain unexplained. V and J calls and clone size are copied from that table; D and trimming were computed from the DNA. This sample gives 190,000 or so clones in total; around 90% of them show up just once. The ten largest clones add up to approximately 2.1% of the sample.

Only a few counts were recorded for this clone. It lacks a known antigen. The record has no base qualities; no much larger clone is one base away. Here is what the overall study found, with its caveats: The quantity of clinical and demographic metadata differed by source and by participant and was supplied without curation.

Enrolling through a virtual design, the prospective study's participants ranged in age from roughly 18 to 89 years and lived across about two dozen United States geographic areas. In the prospective study, participants were assigned to cohorts based on the clinical history participants reported in a screening survey and a study questionnaire. Recovered participants in ImmuneRACE Cohort 3 were defined as having two consecutive negative NP/OP PCR tests, clearance from a healthcare professional, or resolution of symptoms. In the prospective study, mobile phlebotomists collected whole blood, serum and a nasopharyngeal or oropharyngeal swab from each participant. Prospective study participants could optionally give additional blood draws and questionnaires over a roughly 2-month period. Blood samples from the prospective study were shipped frozen or at room temperature prior to DNA extraction. Reading from cysteine to phenylalanine, the CDR3 counts 14 amino acids. Of the read, only the CDR3 DNA is kept; its 42 bases are in frame from base 1. V lost 3 bases and J lost 3 bases, and the count of bases not matched to a germline gene is 4. The germline V gene yields SGDLS for CDR1 and YYNGEE for CDR2.

Here the chain combines TRBV9 and TRBJ1-1; TRBD1 fits 8 bases in the junction. The clonotype was recovered from a woman in her 30s who had recovered from COVID-19. Material: PBMCs or T cells enriched from blood (not recorded which). The sequenced DNA: TGTGCCAGCAGCGCACAGGGGGAGGACACTGAAGCTTTCTTT. It codes for CASSAQGEDTEAFF.